The 18 T cell receptor beta chains reported below all come from one sample, sequenced in a study of cytomegalovirus exposure and HLA in healthy donors. The PCR used 60 Vbeta and 13 Jbeta primers. Clones were read by immunoSEQ multiplex PCR, and TCRdb kept only the in-frame ones, dropping some. The sample holds 73,000 or so clones; around 81% are singletons and the top ten take 5.5% to 7%. The sample was PBMCs. These receptors originate from a man aged 50 to 59 in good health and CMV-seronegative.

The chain couples TRBV27 to TRBJ1-1; D might be TRBD1 (5 bases). The V gene lost 2 bases and the J gene lost 5 bases, with 12 bases spanning the gap. Germline assignment: CDR1 MNHEY and CDR2 SMNVEV (reference sequence). This CDR3 is built from 14 residues. The CDR3 nucleotides are TGTGCCAGCAGTTTAGGGGGGGGGAATACTGAAGCTTTCTTT. Its protein is CASSLGGGNTEAFF.

The chain uses TRBV5-4 and TRBJ1-1; tentatively, D is TRBD1 (6 bases). CDR1 SGHNT and CDR2 YYREEE come from the germline V gene (reference sequence). This CDR3 has 14 amino acids. Trimming took 4 bases from V and 1 from J, leaving 11 bases between them. The CDR3 loop is CASSRQDSNTEAFF. CDR3 bases: TGTGCCAGCAGCAGACAGGATTCGAACACTGAAGCTTTCTTT. Complete variable domain (other parts from reference TRBV5-4 and TRBJ1-1): ETGVTQSPTHLIKTRGQQVTLRCSSQSGHNTVSWYQQALGQGPQFIFQYYREEENGRGNFPPRFSGLQFPNYSSELNVNALELDDSALYLCASSRQDSNTEAFFGQGTRLTVV.

This chain joins TRBV6-6 and TRBJ1-3, with D perhaps TRBD1 (6 bases). V dropped 6 bases and J dropped 0 bases, with 9 bases sitting between them. The CDR3 covers 14 residues. Per germline, CDR1 MNHNY and CDR2 SVGAGI (reference sequence). The CDR3 DNA reads as TGTGCCAGCAGCGCCAGGGGCTCTGGAAACACCATATATTTT. Its protein product is CASSARGSGNTIYF.

The gene calls are TRBV7-9 and TRBJ1-1, with D unresolved. Trimming removed 3 bases at V and 11 bases at J, with 10 bases between. Germline V gene sequence: CDR1 SEHNR, CDR2 FQNEAQ (reference sequence). The length of the CDR3 is 11 residues. For the CDR3, the DNA is TGTGCCAGCAGCTTCTTAGTTGAGGCTTTCTTT. This sequence encodes CASSFLVEAFF.

The chain employs TRBV6-5 and TRBJ2-1; possible D gene TRBD2, 5 bases. Deletions cut 5 bases from V and 5 bases from J, with 16 bases between. Germline V gives CDR1 MNHEY, CDR2 SVGAGI. This CDR3 comprises 15 residues. CDR3 coding DNA: TGTGCCAGCAGTCAACCGGACTTAGGGCACAATGAGCAGTTCTTC. Its translation is CASSQPDLGHNEQFF.

The chain joins TRBV6-1 to TRBJ1-4; D unresolved. The CDR3 extends over 14 amino acids. The V and J ends lost 7 bases and 7 bases respectively, with 16 bases between them. Germline V CDR1 and CDR2: MNHNS, SASEGT. CDR3 DNA: TGTGCCAGCAAGTTTGGGCAGCAAAGTGAAAAACTGTTTTTT. Translation: CASKFGQQSEKLFF.

This clone was observed a single time. V and J are TRBV5-1 and TRBJ1-2; D is perhaps TRBD1 (6 bases). The V end lost 4 bases, the J end lost 0 bases, and 13 bases lay between the germline ends. The CDR3 has 15 amino acids. The germline V gene encodes CDR1 SGHRS and CDR2 YFSETQ. The CDR3 reads CASSLTDRSNYGYTF. The CDR3 DNA follows: TGCGCCAGCAGCCTTACCGACAGGTCTAACTATGGCTACACCTTC.

The chain carries TRBV27 and TRBJ2-3; 13 positions agree with TRBD2. This CDR3 is built from 16 residues. V lost 6 bases, J lost 10 bases, and 13 bases stayed unmatched. In germline, CDR1 is MNHEY, CDR2 SMNVEV (reference sequence). CDR3 sequence: CASRRPTSGRSLPQYF. CDR3 bases: TGTGCCAGCAGGCGTCCGACTAGCGGGAGGTCCCTTCCGCAGTATTTT.

The V call is TRBV19, the J call TRBJ1-2; no firm D call. The germline CDR1 and CDR2 sequences are LNHDA and SQIVND (reference sequence). This CDR3 contains 14 residues. The germline V and J ends were trimmed by 5 bases and 3 bases, with 13 bases remaining between them. CDR3 amino acids: CASSQPGPDYGYTF. The CDR3 region has the DNA TGTGCCAGTAGTCAACCAGGCCCTGACTATGGCTACACCTTC.

The V call is TRBV14, the J call TRBJ2-7; possible D gene TRBD1, 5 bases. V dropped 4 bases and J dropped 8 bases, with 15 bases sitting between them. The CDR3 contains 13 residues. From germline, CDR1 is SGHDN and CDR2 FVKESK. The CDR3 loop is CASSLNSWTQQYF. The CDR3 bases are TGTGCCAGCAGCCTAAACAGTTGGACACAGCAGTACTTC.

The CDR3 is CASSQGGLGEKLFF. As DNA, the CDR3 is TGCGCCAGCAGCCAAGGAGGGTTGGGGGAAAAACTGTTTTTT. The chain couples TRBV4-1 to TRBJ1-4; D not certain. V gave up 1 base and J gave up 8 bases, with 11 bases separating them. CDR1 and CDR2 from the germline V gene are MGHRA and YSYEKL. This CDR3 is 14 amino acids long.

The chain carries TRBV7-9 and TRBJ1-1, with 7 bases matching TRBD1. CDR3 length: 12 residues. Germline loops: CDR1 SEHNR, CDR2 FQNEAQ (reference sequence). In nucleotides, the CDR3 is TGTGCTGGGGGACAGTATAACACTGAAGCTTTCTTT. This codes for CAGGQYNTEAFF.

The gene calls are TRBV27 and TRBJ2-5; TRBD1 matches 12 bases. The germline gives CDR1 MNHEY, CDR2 SMNVEV (reference sequence). The junction had 8 bases not matched to a gene; V was cut back by 4 bases and J by 11 bases. The CDR3 loop spans 14 amino acids. The CDR3 here is CASSSGQGAREQYF. CDR3 DNA: TGTGCCAGCAGTTCGGGACAGGGGGCTAGGGAGCAGTACTTC.

The V gene is TRBV7-8, the J gene TRBJ1-6, with a tentative D call TRBD1 (6 bases). Trimming removed 8 bases at V and 0 bases at J, with 11 bases between. The CDR3 sequence is 15 residues long. Looked up from germline, CDR1 is SGHVS and CDR2 is FQNEAQ. The CDR3 here is CASATGISYNSPLHF. As DNA, the CDR3 is TGTGCCAGCGCTACAGGGATCTCCTATAATTCACCCCTCCACTTT.

This clone was seen a handful of times. V usage is TRBV19 and J usage is TRBJ2-7; no clear D. The CDR3 spans 14 residues. Trimming removed 4 bases from V and 2 bases from J, with 12 bases in between. CDR1 is LNHDA and CDR2 is SQIVND in the germline V gene (reference sequence). The CDR3 loop reads CASSTGTQAYEQYF. CDR3 nucleotides: TGTGCCAGTAGTACCGGTACTCAAGCCTACGAGCAGTACTTC.

This clone has a handful of counts. The J gene is TRBJ1-1, the V gene TRBV6-5; the D is unclear. The CDR3 totals 13 residues. Trimming shortened V by 5 bases and J by 0 bases, and 7 bases separated the two germline ends. CDR1 and CDR2 (germline): MNHEY, SVGAGI. The CDR3 coding sequence is TGTGCCAGCAGTCAATCAGTGAACACTGAAGCTTTCTTT. Translation gives CASSQSVNTEAFF.

The genes are TRBV9 and TRBJ1-2, with 8 bases matching TRBD1. The germline CDR1 and CDR2 sequences are SGDLS and YYNGEE. This CDR3 is 19 amino acids long. Germline trimming cut 3 bases from V and 6 bases from J; bases unmatched to any gene: 22. The CDR3 DNA sequence: TGTGCCAGCAGCGAGGGCCGTGGTGTCCCAGGGGGCAGGTTAGATGGCTACACCTTC. This codes for CASSEGRGVPGGRLDGYTF.

This sequence joins TRBV4-1 and TRBJ2-7, with TRBD1 matching over 9 bases. Germline CDR1 reads MGHRA; CDR2 reads YSYEKL. With V trimmed by 4 bases and J by 1 base, 8 bases remained unmatched. The CDR3 extends over 16 amino acids. In nucleotides, the CDR3 is TGCGCCAGCAGCCCCGTTGGACAGGGGATATCCTACGAGCAGTACTTC. Protein sequence: CASSPVGQGISYEQYF.